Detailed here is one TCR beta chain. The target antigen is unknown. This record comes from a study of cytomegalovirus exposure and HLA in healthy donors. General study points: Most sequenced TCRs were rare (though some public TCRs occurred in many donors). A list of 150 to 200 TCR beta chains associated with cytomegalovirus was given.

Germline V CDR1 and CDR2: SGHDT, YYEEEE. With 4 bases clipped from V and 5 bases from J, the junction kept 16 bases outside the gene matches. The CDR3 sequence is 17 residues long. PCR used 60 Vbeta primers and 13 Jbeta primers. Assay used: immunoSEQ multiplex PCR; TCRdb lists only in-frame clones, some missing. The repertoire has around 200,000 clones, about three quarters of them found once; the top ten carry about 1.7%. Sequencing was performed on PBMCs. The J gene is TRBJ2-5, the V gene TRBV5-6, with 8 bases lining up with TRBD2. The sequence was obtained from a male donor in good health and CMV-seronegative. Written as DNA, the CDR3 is TGTGCCAGCAGCCAAACTTGGCGGACTAGCTCGGGGGAGACCCAGTACTTC. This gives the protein CASSQTWRTSSGETQYF.